The 24 T cell receptor beta chains given below trace back to one sample, sequenced in a study of cytomegalovirus exposure and HLA in healthy donors. This PCR relied on a set of 60 Vbeta primers and 13 Jbeta primers. Only in-frame clones appear in the TCRdb table, and some are missing; sequencing was by immunoSEQ multiplex PCR. This table holds about 88,000 clones. The sample consisted of PBMCs. The receptors originated from a girl aged 5-17 years in good health and CMV-seropositive.

V usage is TRBV2 and J usage is TRBJ1-1; 8 bases are a match to TRBD1. V gave up 5 bases and J gave up 0 bases; unmatched junction bases: 14. This CDR3 spans 18 amino acids. Germline CDR1 SNHLY, CDR2 FYNNEI. The CDR3 region has the DNA TGTGCCAGCAGTACCCTCCGGGACAGGCCCTATATGAACACTGAAGCTTTCTTT. It specifies CASSTLRDRPYMNTEAFF.

For the CDR3, the DNA is TGTGCCACCAGAGAAACAGATGAGAATCAGCCCCAGCATTTT. Translated: CATRETDENQPQHF. The chain couples TRBV15 to TRBJ1-5; D uncertain. V lost 6 bases and J lost 4, with 13 bases in between. The length of the CDR3 is 14 residues. Looked up from germline, CDR1 is LNHNV and CDR2 is YYDKDF (reference sequence).

The V and J genes are TRBV4-3 and TRBJ2-7; TRBD1 aligns across 7 bases. With V trimmed by 0 bases and J by 3 bases, 2 bases remained unmatched. Germline-derived CDR1 and CDR2 are LGHNA and YSLEER. This CDR3 spans 14 amino acids. DNA for the CDR3: TGCGCCAGCAGCCAAGATCGGGACAGCTACGAGCAGTACTTC. Protein product: CASSQDRDSYEQYF.

This CDR3 reads CATSSGQGAGEKLFF. In DNA, the CDR3 is TGTGCCACCAGCAGTGGACAGGGGGCAGGTGAAAAACTGTTTTTT. The rearrangement links TRBV15 to TRBJ1-4; TRBD1 matches 11 bases. The CDR3 loop spans 15 amino acids. J was trimmed by 7 bases and V by 3 bases; bases with no gene match: 4. CDR1 LNHNV and CDR2 YYDKDF come from the germline V gene (reference sequence).

The rearrangement links TRBV7-3 to TRBJ1-1; 9 positions agree with TRBD1. Germline CDR1 SGHTA, CDR2 FQGTGA. V shed 7 bases and J 5 bases; nucleotides not matched to a gene: 11. This CDR3 has 15 amino acids. DNA of the CDR3: TGTGCCAGCACCCCGGGACAGGGACATGCTACTGAAGCTTTCTTT. Amino acids: CASTPGQGHATEAFF. The complete variable domain, with remaining parts taken from reference TRBV7-3 and TRBJ1-1, reads GAGVSQTPSNKVTEKGKYVELRCDPISGHTALYWYRQSLGQGPEFLIYFQGTGAADDSGLPNDRFFAVRPEGSVSTLKIQRTERGDSAVYLCASTPGQGHATEAFFGQGTRLTVV.

The chain is built from TRBV19 and TRBJ1-6, with 7 bases identical to TRBD1. Germline CDR1 is LNHDA and CDR2 is SQIVND (reference sequence). V dropped 7 bases and J dropped 9; count of bases not matched to a gene: 15. The CDR3 is 16 amino acids. CDR3 region: CASKEEGARLGSPLHF. CDR3 DNA: TGTGCCAGTAAAGAGGAGGGGGCGCGTCTGGGTTCACCCCTCCACTTT.

The chain couples TRBV6-5 to TRBJ1-6; a possible D gene is TRBD1 (6 bases). Deletions cut 6 bases from V and 7 bases from J, with 10 bases between. Germline CDR1 is MNHEY and CDR2 is SVGAGI. The length of the CDR3 is 13 residues. DNA of the CDR3: TGTGCCAGCAGGAGGCAGGGGAATTCACCCCTCCACTTT. This codes for CASRRQGNSPLHF.

The rearrangement joins TRBV9 to TRBJ2-2; a possible D gene is TRBD1 (5 bases). CDR1 is SGDLS and CDR2 is YYNGEE in the germline V gene. V gave up 1 base and J gave up 7 bases, with 8 bases separating them. The CDR3 length is 13 residues. CDR3 DNA: TGTGCCAGCAGCGTAAGGGGTAACGGGGAGCTGTTTTTT. Amino acids: CASSVRGNGELFF.

V is TRBV7-7 and J is TRBJ1-3; maybe TRBD1 (5 bases). The germline V gene has CDR1 SSHAT and CDR2 FNYEAQ (reference sequence). The length of the CDR3 is 15 residues. Trimming removed 1 base from V and 4 bases from J, with 11 bases in between. CDR3 residues: CASSLGAGPGNTIYF. Here the CDR3 DNA reads TGTGCCAGCAGCTTAGGAGCAGGGCCGGGAAACACCATATATTTT.

The V gene is TRBV27, the J gene TRBJ1-2; the D gene is possibly TRBD1 (5 bases). Germline V gene data show CDR1 as MNHEY and CDR2 as SMNVEV (reference sequence). Between the trimmed V and J ends, which lost 4 bases and 1 base, there was a span of 13 bases. The CDR3 runs 15 residues. This CDR3 is CASSSLTDSNYGYTF. CDR3 nucleotides: TGTGCCAGCAGTTCCCTCACCGACAGTAACTATGGCTACACCTTC.

The V gene is TRBV6-1, the J gene TRBJ1-2; possibly TRBD1 for D (6 bases). V lost 5 bases to trimming and J lost 7 bases, with 11 bases between them. There are 12 residues in the CDR3. The germline V gene has CDR1 MNHNS and CDR2 SASEGT. The CDR3 region is CASSNREIGYTF. CDR3 nucleotides: TGTGCCAGCAGTAACAGGGAAATTGGCTACACCTTC.

The J gene is TRBJ2-4, the V gene TRBV4-3, with D possibly TRBD1 on 5 matching bases. CDR1 and CDR2 from the germline V gene are LGHNA and YSLEER. This CDR3 spans 14 amino acids. Deletions cut 1 base from V and 9 bases from J, with 13 bases between. In nucleotides, the CDR3 is TGCGCCAGCAGCCAAGGATGGGCTAGGGGCATTCAGTACTTC. It translates to CASSQGWARGIQYF.

The chain is built from TRBV7-2 and TRBJ2-7; D may be TRBD1 (6 bases). Germline loops: CDR1 SGHTA, CDR2 FQGNSA. This CDR3 has 15 residues. The germline V and J ends were trimmed by 2 bases and 2 bases, with 13 bases remaining between them. CDR3 sequence reads: CASSLIGGPAYEQYV. In DNA form, the CDR3 reads TGTGCCAGCAGCTTAATAGGGGGACCCGCCTACGAGCAGTACGTC.

The chain carries TRBV28 and TRBJ1-1; 7 nucleotides agree with TRBD1. The germline gives CDR1 MDHEN, CDR2 SYDVKM. This CDR3 contains 15 residues. J gave up 0 bases and V 8 bases, and 9 bases lay outside the gene matches. In DNA form, the CDR3 reads TGTGCCAGCGTCCCGGGACAGTTCATGAACACTGAAGCTTTCTTT. This sequence encodes CASVPGQFMNTEAFF. Filled out from reference TRBV28 and TRBJ1-1, the complete variable domain reads DVKVTQSSRYLVKRTGEKVFLECVQDMDHENMFWYRQDPGLGLRLIYFSYDVKMKEKGDIPEGYSVSREKKERFSLILESASTNQTSMYLCASVPGQFMNTEAFFGQGTRLTVV.

This sequence joins TRBV9 and TRBJ1-3; D perhaps matches TRBD1 (5 bases). Germline CDR1 reads SGDLS; CDR2 reads YYNGEE. The CDR3 is 14 amino acids. The V and J ends lost 4 bases and 7 bases respectively, with 15 bases between them. The CDR3 bases are TGTGCCAGCAGCCCTATGGGGGGAAGGAACACCATATATTTT. Protein: CASSPMGGRNTIYF.

The chain recombines TRBV6-1 with TRBJ1-5, with D perhaps matching TRBD1 (6 bases). In germline, CDR1 is MNHNS, CDR2 SASEGT. The CDR3 loop spans 13 amino acids. Trimming removed 6 bases from V and 3 bases from J, with 9 bases in between. The CDR3 protein is CASRGQYNQPQHF. As DNA, the CDR3 is TGTGCCAGCAGAGGACAGTACAATCAGCCCCAGCATTTT.

The gene calls are TRBV9 and TRBJ2-3; 9 bases line up with TRBD2. V shed 6 bases and J 5 bases; nucleotides not matched to a gene: 7. The CDR3 sequence is 14 residues long. Germline V gene lookup returns CDR1 SGDLS and CDR2 YYNGEE. The chain's CDR3 is CASTDSGGGDTQYF. In nucleotides, the CDR3 is TGTGCCAGCACCGATAGCGGGGGAGGAGATACGCAGTATTTT. Full variable domain (outside the CDR3, taken from reference TRBV9 and TRBJ2-3): DSGVTQTPKHLITATGQRVTLRCSPRSGDLSVYWYQQSLDQGLQFLIQYYNGEERAKGNILERFSAQQFPDLHSELNLSSLELGDSALYFCASTDSGGGDTQYFGPGTRLTVL.

The chain recombines TRBV4-3 with TRBJ2-1; the match to TRBD2 covers 8 bases. After removal of 1 base from V and 5 bases from J, the junction contained 10 bases not matched to a gene. This CDR3 region has 17 residues. The germline V gene has CDR1 LGHNA and CDR2 YSLEER. CDR3 in DNA: TGCGCCAGCAGCCAAGTATGGCGGGGGGACCCGAACAATGAGCAGTTCTTC. This encodes CASSQVWRGDPNNEQFF.

The chain has TRBV29-1 and TRBJ2-2, with D maybe TRBD1 (7 bases). The CDR3 contains 14 residues. The V and J ends lost 4 bases and 4 bases respectively, with 13 bases between them. Looked up from germline, CDR1 is SQVTM and CDR2 is ANQGSEA. CDR3: CSVVEGAATGELFF. CDR3 nucleotide sequence: TGCAGCGTTGTGGAGGGGGCAGCCACCGGGGAGCTGTTTTTT.

This chain uses TRBV29-1 with TRBJ1-2; 11 bases fit TRBD1. The CDR3 is made up of 13 amino acids. Per germline, CDR1 SQVTM and CDR2 ANQGSEA. After removal of 6 bases from V and 6 bases from J, the junction contained 6 bases not matched to a gene. CDR3 nucleotide sequence: TGCAGCGTGGTAGGACAGGGGGCGGATGGCTACACCTTC. Amino acids: CSVVGQGADGYTF. Drawing the rest from reference TRBV29-1 and TRBJ1-2, the complete variable domain is SAVISQKPSRDICQRGTSLTIQCQVDSQVTMMFWYRQQPGQSLTLIATANQGSEATYESGFVIDKFPISRPNLTFSTLTVSNMSPEDSSIYLCSVVGQGADGYTFGSGTRLTVV.

This chain uses TRBV11-1 with TRBJ2-5; D is unclear. The CDR3 contains 16 residues. Trimming left V 0 bases short and J 2 bases short, with 13 bases between. The germline CDR1 and CDR2 sequences are SGHAT and FQDESV (reference sequence). The CDR3 is CASSLAPSSDQETQYF. CDR3 coding DNA: TGTGCCAGCAGCTTAGCGCCGTCTTCAGATCAAGAGACCCAGTACTTC.

The chain joins TRBV6-1 to TRBJ1-1; the D gene is possibly TRBD1 (5 bases). Germline V gives CDR1 MNHNS, CDR2 SASEGT. This CDR3 has 14 amino acids. Trimming shortened V by 10 bases and J by 2 bases, and 17 bases separated the two germline ends. The CDR3 is CATFLQTVNTEAFF. The CDR3 coding sequence is TGTGCCACTTTTCTACAGACAGTTAACACTGAAGCTTTCTTT.

This rearrangement joins TRBV19 to TRBJ2-5; TRBD1 might be the D (6 bases). The V end was cut by 6 bases, the J end by 3 bases, with 14 bases between. The germline CDR1 and CDR2 sequences are LNHDA and SQIVND (reference sequence). The CDR3 extends over 14 amino acids. CDR3 amino acids: CASSTWTDKETQYF. In DNA, the CDR3 is TGTGCCAGTAGCACCTGGACAGACAAAGAGACCCAGTACTTC.

The V gene is TRBV4-1, the J gene TRBJ1-4, with D uncertain. This CDR3 contains 13 residues. Germline V CDR1 and CDR2: MGHRA, YSYEKL. Trimming pared 1 base from V and 6 bases from J, leaving 6 bases between. The CDR3 coding sequence is TGCGCCAGCAGCCAAGCGGGAGATGAAAAACTGTTTTTT. As protein: CASSQAGDEKLFF.